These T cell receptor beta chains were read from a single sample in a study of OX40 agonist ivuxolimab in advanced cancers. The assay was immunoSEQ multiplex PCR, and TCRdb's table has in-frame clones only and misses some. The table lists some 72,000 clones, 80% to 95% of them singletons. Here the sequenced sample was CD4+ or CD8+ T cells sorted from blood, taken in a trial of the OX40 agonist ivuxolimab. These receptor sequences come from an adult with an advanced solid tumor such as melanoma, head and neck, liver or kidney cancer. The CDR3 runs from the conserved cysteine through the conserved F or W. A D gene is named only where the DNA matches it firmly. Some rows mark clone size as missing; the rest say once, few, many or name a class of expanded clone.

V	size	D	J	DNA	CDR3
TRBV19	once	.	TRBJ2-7	TGTGCCAGTAGTATTGGCCCCGTAGCCAACGAGCAGTACTTC	CASSIGPVANEQYF
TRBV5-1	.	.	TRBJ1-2	TGCGCCAGCAGCCCTCCGGGAGGGATCTACTATGGCTACACCTTC	CASSPPGGIYYGYTF
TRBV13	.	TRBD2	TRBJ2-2	TGTGCCAGCAGCGGGACTAGCGGGGGGACGTTGAACACCGGGGAGCTGTTTTTT	CASSGTSGGTLNTGELFF
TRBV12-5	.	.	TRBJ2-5	TGTGCTAGTGGTACGCCCTCCTCCCTCGATGGGGGGAGGGAGACCCAGTACTTC	CASGTPSSLDGGRETQYF
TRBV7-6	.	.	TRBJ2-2	TGTGCCAGCAGCTATCCCGGCGGGAACACCGGGGAGCTGTTTTTT	CASSYPGGNTGELFF
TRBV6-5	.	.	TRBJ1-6	TGTGCCAGCAGTCCCCGGGTCCTTACTTCACCCCTCCACTTT	CASSPRVLTSPLHF
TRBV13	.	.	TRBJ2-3	TGTGCCAGCCATATGATAGGGGTGTACACAGATACGCAGTATTTT	CASHMIGVYTDTQYF
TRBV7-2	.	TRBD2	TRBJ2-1	TGTGCCAGCAGTCTAACCCCTAGCGGGGTAGGAGAGCAGTTCTTC	CASSLTPSGVGEQFF
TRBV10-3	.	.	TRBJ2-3	TGTGCCATCAGTGAGTCTTGGCTAGCTGGAAAGACAGATACGCAGTATTTT	CAISESWLAGKTDTQYF
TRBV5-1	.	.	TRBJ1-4	TGCGCCAGCAGCTTGGGGATCGCAACTAATGAAAAACTGTTTTTT	CASSLGIATNEKLFF
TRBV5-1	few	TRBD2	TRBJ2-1	TGCGCCAGCAGCTGGACCCCTAGCGGGGGGACCAATGAGCAGTTCTTC	CASSWTPSGGTNEQFF
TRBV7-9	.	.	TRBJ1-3	TGTGCCAGCAGCAGAAAGACCGACACCATATATTTT	CASSRKTDTIYF
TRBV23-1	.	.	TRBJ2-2	TGCGCCAGCAGTTCATGGCTCCGGACCGGGGAGCTGTTTTTT	CASSSWLRTGELFF
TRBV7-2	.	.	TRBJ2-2	TGTGCCAGCAGCTTAGGGGTAGGAGGTACCGGGGAGCTGTTTTTT	CASSLGVGGTGELFF